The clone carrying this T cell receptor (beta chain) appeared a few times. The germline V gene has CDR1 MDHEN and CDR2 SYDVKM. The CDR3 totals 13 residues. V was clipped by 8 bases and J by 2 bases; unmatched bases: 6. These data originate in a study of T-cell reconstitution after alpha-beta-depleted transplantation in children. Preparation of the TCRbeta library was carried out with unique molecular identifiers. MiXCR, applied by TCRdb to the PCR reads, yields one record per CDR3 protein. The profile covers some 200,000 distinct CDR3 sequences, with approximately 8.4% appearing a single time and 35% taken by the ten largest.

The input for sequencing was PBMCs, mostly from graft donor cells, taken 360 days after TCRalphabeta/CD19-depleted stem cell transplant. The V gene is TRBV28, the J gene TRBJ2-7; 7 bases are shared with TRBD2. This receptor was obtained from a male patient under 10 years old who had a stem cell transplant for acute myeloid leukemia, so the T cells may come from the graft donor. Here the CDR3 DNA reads TGTGCCAGCGGGCTAGCGGTTACCTACGAGCAGTACTTC. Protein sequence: CASGLAVTYEQYF. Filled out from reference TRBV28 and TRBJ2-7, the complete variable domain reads DVKVTQSSRYLVKRTGEKVFLECVQDMDHENMFWYRQDPGLGLRLIYFSYDVKMKEKGDIPEGYSVSREKKERFSLILESASTNQTSMYLCASGLAVTYEQYFGPGTRLTVT.